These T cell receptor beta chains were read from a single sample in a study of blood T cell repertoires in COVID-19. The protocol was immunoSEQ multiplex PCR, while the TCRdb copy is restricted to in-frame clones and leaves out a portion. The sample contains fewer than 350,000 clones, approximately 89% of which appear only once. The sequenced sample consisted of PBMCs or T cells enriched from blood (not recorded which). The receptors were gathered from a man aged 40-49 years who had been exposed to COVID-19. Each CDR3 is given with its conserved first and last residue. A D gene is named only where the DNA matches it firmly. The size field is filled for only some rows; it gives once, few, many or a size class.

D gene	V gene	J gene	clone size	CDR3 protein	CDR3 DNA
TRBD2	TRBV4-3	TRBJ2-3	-	CASSQWTSSVSDTQYF	TGCGCCAGCAGCCAGTGGACTAGCTCGGTGTCAGATACGCAGTATTTT
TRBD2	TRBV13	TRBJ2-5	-	CASSLSLAAQETQYF	TGTGCCAGCAGCCTATCTCTAGCGGCCCAAGAGACCCAGTACTTC
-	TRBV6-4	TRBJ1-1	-	CASSDSMGGTEAFF	TGTGCCAGCAGTGACTCTATGGGGGGCACTGAAGCTTTCTTT
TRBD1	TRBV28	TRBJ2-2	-	CASSLAWGTANTGELFF	TGTGCCAGCAGCCTTGCGTGGGGGACAGCGAACACCGGGGAGCTGTTTTTT
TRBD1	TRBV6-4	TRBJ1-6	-	CASSPQGNSPLHF	TGTGCCAGCAGTCCACAGGGGAATTCACCCCTCCACTTT
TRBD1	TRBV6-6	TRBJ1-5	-	CASSLDREQPQHF	TGTGCCAGCAGTCTGGACAGGGAACAGCCCCAGCATTTT
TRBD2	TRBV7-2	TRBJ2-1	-	CASSLVSGSRNEQFF	TGTGCCAGCAGCTTAGTCAGCGGGAGTAGGAATGAGCAGTTCTTC
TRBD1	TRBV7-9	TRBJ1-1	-	CASSRPTGVPTEAFF	TGTGCCAGCAGCCGTCCCACAGGGGTCCCCACTGAAGCTTTCTTT
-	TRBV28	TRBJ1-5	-	CASSLPGSDNQPQHF	TGTGCCAGCAGTTTGCCAGGTAGTGACAATCAGCCCCAGCATTTT
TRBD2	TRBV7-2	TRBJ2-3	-	CASSITSGRGDTQYF	TGTGCCAGCAGCATTACTAGCGGGAGAGGAGATACGCAGTATTTT
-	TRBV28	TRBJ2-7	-	CASSFAGPSYEQYF	TGTGCCAGCAGTTTTGCGGGACCCTCCTACGAGCAGTACTTC
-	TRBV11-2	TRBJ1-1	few	CASSLGGRFEAFF	TGTGCCAGCAGCTTAGGGGGCCGATTCGAAGCTTTCTTT
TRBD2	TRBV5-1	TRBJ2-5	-	CASSLSKLAGVETQYF	TGCGCCAGCAGCTTGAGCAAACTAGCGGGAGTGGAGACCCAGTACTTC
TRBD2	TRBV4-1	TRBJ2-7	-	CASSQRGLAGGNDEQYF	TGCGCCAGCAGCCAAAGGGGCCTAGCGGGAGGTAACGACGAGCAGTACTTC
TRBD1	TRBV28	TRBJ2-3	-	CASSTGDRGYTDTQYF	TGTGCCAGCAGCACCGGGGACAGGGGCTACACAGATACGCAGTATTTT
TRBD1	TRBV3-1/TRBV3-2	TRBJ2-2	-	CASSQADRGATGELFF	TGTGCCAGCAGCCAAGCGGACAGGGGCGCGACCGGGGAGCTGTTTTTT
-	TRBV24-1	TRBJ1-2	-	CATSSRGHGYTF	TGTGCCACCAGTTCCAGGGGACATGGCTACACCTTC
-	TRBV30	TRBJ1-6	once	CASSGVSLHF	TGTGCCTCTTCAGGGGTGTCCCTCCACTTT
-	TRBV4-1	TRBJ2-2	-	CASSQGGGGELFF	TGCGCCAGCAGCCAAGGGGGCGGCGGGGAGCTGTTTTTT
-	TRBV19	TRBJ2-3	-	CASRYTDTQYF	TGTGCCAGTAGATACACAGATACGCAGTATTTT
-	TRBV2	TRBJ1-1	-	CASSVRDKINVNTEAFF	TGTGCCAGCAGTGTCCGGGACAAGATTAACGTGAACACTGAAGCTTTCTTT
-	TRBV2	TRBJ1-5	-	CASSDGGLSNQPQHF	TGTGCCAGCAGTGACGGGGGATTAAGCAATCAGCCCCAGCATTTT